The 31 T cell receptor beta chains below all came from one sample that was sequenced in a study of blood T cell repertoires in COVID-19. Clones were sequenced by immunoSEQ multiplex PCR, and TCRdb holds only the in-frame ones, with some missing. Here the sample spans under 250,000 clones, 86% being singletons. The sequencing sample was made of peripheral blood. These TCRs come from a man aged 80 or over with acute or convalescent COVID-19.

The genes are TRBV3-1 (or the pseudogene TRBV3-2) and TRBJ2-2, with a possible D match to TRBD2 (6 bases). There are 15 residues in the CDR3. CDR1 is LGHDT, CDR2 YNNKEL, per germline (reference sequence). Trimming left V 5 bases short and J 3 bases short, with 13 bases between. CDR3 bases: TGTGCCAGCAGCAGTCGGGACTGGTACACCGGGGAGCTGTTTTTT. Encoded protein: CASSSRDWYTGELFF.

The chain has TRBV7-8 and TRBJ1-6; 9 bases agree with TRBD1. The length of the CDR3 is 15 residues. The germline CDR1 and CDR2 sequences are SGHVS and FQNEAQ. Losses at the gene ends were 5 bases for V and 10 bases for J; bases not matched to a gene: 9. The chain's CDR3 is CASSLYGTGNSPLHF. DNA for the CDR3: TGTGCCAGCAGCCTATACGGGACAGGGAACTCACCCCTCCACTTT. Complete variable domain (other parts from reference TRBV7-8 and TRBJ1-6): GAGVSQSPRYKVAKRGQDVALRCDPISGHVSLFWYQQALGQGPEFLTYFQNEAQLDKSGLPSDRFFAERPEGSVSTLKIQRTQQEDSAVYLCASSLYGTGNSPLHFGNGTRLTVT.

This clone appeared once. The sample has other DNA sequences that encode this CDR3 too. The CDR3 loop is CSASGDQPQHF. DNA of the CDR3: TGCAGTGCTTCAGGGGATCAGCCCCAGCATTTT. The chain is built from TRBV20-1 and TRBJ1-5; perhaps TRBD1 as D (6 bases). Germline V CDR1 and CDR2: DFQATT, SNEGSKA (reference sequence). The germline V and J ends were trimmed by 5 bases and 5 bases, with 7 bases remaining between them. The CDR3 contains 11 residues.

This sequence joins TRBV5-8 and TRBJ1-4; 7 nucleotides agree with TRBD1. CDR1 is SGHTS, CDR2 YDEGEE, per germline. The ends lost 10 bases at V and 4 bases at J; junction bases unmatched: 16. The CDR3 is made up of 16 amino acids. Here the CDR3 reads CAVRDSRWGNNEKLFF. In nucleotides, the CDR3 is TGTGCCGTACGGGACAGCCGGTGGGGGAATAATGAAAAACTGTTTTTT.

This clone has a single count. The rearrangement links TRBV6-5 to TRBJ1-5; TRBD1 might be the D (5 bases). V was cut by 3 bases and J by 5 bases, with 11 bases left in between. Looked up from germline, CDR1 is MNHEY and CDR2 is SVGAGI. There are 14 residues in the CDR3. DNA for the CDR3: TGTGCCAGCAGTTATCGGAGGGGCGATCAGCCCCAGCATTTT. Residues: CASSYRRGDQPQHF.

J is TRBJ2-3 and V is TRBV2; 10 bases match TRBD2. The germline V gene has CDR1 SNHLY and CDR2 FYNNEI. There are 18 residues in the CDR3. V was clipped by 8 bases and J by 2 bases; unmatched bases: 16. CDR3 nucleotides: TGTGCCAGCCCGGGATACCCCACCAGCGGGGGGGTCACAGATACGCAGTATTTT. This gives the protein CASPGYPTSGGVTDTQYF.

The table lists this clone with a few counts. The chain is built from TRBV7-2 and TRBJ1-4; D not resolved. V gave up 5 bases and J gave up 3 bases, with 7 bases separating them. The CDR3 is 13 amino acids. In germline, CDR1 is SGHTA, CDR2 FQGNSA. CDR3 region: CASSLGANEKLFF. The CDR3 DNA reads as TGTGCCAGCAGCCTCGGGGCTAATGAAAAACTGTTTTTT.

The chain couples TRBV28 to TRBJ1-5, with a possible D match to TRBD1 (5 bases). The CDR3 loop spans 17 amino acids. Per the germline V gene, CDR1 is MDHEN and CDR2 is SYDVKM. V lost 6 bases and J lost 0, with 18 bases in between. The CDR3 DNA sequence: TGTGCCAGCAGCTCCCGGCGGGGGATCCTTAGCAATCAGCCCCAGCATTTT. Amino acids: CASSSRRGILSNQPQHF.

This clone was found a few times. The CDR3 DNA reads as TGTGCCAGCTCACCTTTGGGCGGGGGCCTCTATGGCTACACCTTC. It specifies CASSPLGGGLYGYTF. The chain employs TRBV18 and TRBJ1-2, with D possibly TRBD1 on 6 matching bases. This CDR3 contains 15 residues. Trimming removed 3 bases at V and 4 bases at J, with 15 bases between. From germline, CDR1 is KGHSH and CDR2 LQKENI. Combining the CDR3 with reference TRBV18 and TRBJ1-2 gives the whole variable domain NAGVMQNPRHLVRRRGQEARLRCSPMKGHSHVYWYRQLPEEGLKFMVYLQKENIIDESGMPKERFSAEFPKEGPSILRIQQVVRGDSAAYFCASSPLGGGLYGYTFGSGTRLTVV.

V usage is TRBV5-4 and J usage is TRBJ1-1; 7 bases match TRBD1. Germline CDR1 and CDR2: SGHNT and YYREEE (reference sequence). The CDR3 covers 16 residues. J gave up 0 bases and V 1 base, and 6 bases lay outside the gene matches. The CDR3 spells CASSLLGQSLNTEAFF. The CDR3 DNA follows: TGTGCCAGCAGCTTGTTGGGACAGTCTTTGAACACTGAAGCTTTCTTT.

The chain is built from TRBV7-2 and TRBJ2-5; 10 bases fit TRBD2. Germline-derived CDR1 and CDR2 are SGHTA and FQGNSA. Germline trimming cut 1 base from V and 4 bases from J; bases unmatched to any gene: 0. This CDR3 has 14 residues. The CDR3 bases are TGTGCCAGCAGCTTAGGGACTAGCGGAGAGACCCAGTACTTC. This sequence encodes CASSLGTSGETQYF.

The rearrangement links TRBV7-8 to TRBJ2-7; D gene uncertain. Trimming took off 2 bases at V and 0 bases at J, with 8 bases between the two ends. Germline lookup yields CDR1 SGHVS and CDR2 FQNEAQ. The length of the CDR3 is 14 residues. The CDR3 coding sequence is TGTGCCAGCAGCTTACCCCCGAGCTCCTACGAGCAGTACTTC. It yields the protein CASSLPPSSYEQYF.

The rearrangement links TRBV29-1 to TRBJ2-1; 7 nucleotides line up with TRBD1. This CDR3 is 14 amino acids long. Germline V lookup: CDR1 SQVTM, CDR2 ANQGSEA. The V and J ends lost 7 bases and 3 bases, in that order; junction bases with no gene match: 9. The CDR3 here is CSAGTDVIYNEQFF. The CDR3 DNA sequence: TGCAGCGCGGGGACAGACGTTATCTACAATGAGCAGTTCTTC.

Here the CDR3 reads CASSIDHGSYNEQFF. CDR3 nucleotide sequence: TGTGCCAGTAGTATAGATCACGGGAGCTACAATGAGCAGTTCTTC. This chain links TRBV19 with TRBJ2-1, with D maybe TRBD2 (6 bases). The CDR3 is 15 amino acids. The V gene lost 0 bases and the J gene lost 3 bases, with 9 bases spanning the gap. Per germline, CDR1 LNHDA and CDR2 SQIVND (reference sequence).

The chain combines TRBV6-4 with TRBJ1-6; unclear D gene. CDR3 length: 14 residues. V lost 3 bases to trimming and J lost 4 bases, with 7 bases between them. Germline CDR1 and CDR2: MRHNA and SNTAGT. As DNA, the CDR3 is TGTGCCAGCAGTGAACTTGAGTATAATTCACCCCTCCACTTT. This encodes CASSELEYNSPLHF.

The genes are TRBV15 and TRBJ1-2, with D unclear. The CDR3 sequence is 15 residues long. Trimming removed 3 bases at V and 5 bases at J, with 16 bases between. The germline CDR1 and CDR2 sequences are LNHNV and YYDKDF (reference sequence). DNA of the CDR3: TGTGCCACCAGCAGCCCACGCGGGGATGATTATGGCTACACCTTC. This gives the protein CATSSPRGDDYGYTF.

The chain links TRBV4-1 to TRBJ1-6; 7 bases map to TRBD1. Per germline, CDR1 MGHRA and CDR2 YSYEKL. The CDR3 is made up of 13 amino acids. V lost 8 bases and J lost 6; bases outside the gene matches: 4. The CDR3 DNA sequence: TGCGCCAGCCGGGACAGCCCTAATTCACCCCTCCACTTT. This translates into CASRDSPNSPLHF.

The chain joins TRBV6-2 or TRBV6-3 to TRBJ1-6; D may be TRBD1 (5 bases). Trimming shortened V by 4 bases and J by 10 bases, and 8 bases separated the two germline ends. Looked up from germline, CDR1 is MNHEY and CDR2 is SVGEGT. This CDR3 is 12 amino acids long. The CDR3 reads CASSWWGSPLHF. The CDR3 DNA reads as TGTGCCAGCAGTTGGTGGGGCTCACCCCTCCACTTT.

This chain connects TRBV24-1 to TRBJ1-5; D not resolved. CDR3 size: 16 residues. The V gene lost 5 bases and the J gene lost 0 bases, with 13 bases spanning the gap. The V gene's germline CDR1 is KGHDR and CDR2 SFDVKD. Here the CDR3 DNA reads TGTGCCACCAGTGTCCTCGAGGAGGGTAGCAATCAGCCCCAGCATTTT. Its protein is CATSVLEEGSNQPQHF.

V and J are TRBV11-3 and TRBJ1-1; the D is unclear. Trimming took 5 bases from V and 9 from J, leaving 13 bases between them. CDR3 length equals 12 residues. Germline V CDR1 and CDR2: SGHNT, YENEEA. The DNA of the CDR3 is TGTGCCAGCAGCAGAGATGGGAGCCAAGCTTTCTTT. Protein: CASSRDGSQAFF.

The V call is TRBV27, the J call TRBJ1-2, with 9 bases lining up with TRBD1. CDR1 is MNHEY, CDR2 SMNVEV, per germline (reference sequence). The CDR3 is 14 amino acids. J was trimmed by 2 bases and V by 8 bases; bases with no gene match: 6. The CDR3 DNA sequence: TGTGCCAGCGGGGGACAGGGCATCAACTATGGCTACACCTTC. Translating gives CASGGQGINYGYTF.

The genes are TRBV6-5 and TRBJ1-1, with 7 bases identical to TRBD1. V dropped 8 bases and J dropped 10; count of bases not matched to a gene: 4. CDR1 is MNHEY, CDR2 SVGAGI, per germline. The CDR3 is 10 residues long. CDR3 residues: CASGRTGAFF. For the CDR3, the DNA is TGTGCCAGCGGAAGGACAGGAGCTTTCTTT.

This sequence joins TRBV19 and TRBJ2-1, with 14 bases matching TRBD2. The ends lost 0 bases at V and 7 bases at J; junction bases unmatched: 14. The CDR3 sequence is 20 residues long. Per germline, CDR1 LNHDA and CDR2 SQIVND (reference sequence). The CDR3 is CASSIDSSGTSGRGYNEQFF. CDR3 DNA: TGTGCCAGTAGTATAGATTCATCCGGGACTAGCGGGAGAGGTTATAATGAGCAGTTCTTC.

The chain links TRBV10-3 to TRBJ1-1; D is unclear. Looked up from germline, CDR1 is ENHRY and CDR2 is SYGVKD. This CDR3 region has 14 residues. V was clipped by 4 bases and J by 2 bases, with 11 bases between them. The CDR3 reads CAISGKETNTEAFF. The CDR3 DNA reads TGTGCCATCAGTGGGAAGGAGACCAACACTGAAGCTTTCTTT.

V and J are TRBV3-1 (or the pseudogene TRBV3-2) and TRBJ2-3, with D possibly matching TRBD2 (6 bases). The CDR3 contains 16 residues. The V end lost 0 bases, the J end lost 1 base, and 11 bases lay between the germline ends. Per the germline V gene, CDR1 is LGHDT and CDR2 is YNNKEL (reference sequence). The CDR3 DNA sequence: TGTGCCAGCAGCCAAGAGGGGACTCGCCGCACAGATACGCAGTATTTT. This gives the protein CASSQEGTRRTDTQYF.

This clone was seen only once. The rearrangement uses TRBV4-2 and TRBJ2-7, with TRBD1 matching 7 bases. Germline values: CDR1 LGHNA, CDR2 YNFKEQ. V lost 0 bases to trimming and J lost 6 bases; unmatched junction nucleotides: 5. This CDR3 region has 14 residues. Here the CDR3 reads CASSQDGTEGEQYF. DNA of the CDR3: TGTGCCAGCAGCCAAGATGGGACAGAGGGCGAGCAGTACTTC.

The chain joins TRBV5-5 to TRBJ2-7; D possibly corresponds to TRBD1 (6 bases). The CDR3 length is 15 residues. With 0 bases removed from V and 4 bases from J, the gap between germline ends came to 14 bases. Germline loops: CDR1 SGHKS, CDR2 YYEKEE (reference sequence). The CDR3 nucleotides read TGTGCCAGCAGCTTGGAAGCCAGGGGAGTGTACGAGCAGTACTTC. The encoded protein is CASSLEARGVYEQYF.

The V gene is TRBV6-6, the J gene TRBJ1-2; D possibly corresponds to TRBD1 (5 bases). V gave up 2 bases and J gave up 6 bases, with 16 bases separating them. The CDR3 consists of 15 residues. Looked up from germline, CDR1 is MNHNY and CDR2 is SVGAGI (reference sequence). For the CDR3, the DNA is TGTGCCAGCAGTTACGGCTCCCAGGGCGGGGATGGCTACACCTTC. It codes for CASSYGSQGGDGYTF.

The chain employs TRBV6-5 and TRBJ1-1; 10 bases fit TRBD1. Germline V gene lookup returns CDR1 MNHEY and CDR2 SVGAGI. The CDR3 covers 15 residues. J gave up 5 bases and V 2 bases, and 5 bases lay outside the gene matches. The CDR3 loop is CASSYGRTGGTEAFF. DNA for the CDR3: TGTGCCAGCAGTTACGGACGGACAGGGGGAACTGAAGCTTTCTTT.

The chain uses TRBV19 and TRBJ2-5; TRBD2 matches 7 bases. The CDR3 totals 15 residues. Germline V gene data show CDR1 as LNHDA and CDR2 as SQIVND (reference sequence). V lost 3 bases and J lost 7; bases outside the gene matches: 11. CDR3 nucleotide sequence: TGTGCCAGTAGTATTGTCCTAGCGGCCTTAGGGACCCAGTACTTC. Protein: CASSIVLAALGTQYF. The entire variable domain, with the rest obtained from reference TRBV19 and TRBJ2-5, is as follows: DGGITQSPKYLFRKEGQNVTLSCEQNLNHDAMYWYRQDPGQGLRLIYYSQIVNDFQKGDIAEGYSVSREKKESFPLTVTSAQKNPTAFYLCASSIVLAALGTQYFGPGTRLLVL.

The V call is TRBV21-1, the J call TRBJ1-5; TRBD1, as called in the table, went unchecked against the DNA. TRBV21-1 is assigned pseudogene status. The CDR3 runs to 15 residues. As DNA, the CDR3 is TGTGCCAGCAGCATAACAGGGGCCCTCAATCAGCCCCAGCATTTT. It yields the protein CASSITGALNQPQHF.